Following are 20 T cell receptor beta chains from one sample sequenced in a study of regulatory T cells in long-lasting Graves disease. Construction of the TCR beta libraries employed iRepertoire HTBI primers in conjunction with Arm-PCR of CDR3 regions. TCRdb re-analysed the multiplex PCR reads in MiXCR, keeping a single row per CDR3 protein. Of under 300,000 distinct CDR3 sequences listed, over 20% are singletons. Time point defined: newly diagnosed GD, antithyroid drugs for less than 3 months. RNA from PBMCs was the source of the TCR library. Sequences were derived from peripheral blood mononuclear cells (PBMCs), sampled at new diagnosis, from a patient treated with antithyroid drugs. The receptors derive from a female donor with Graves disease.

This clonotype was seen many times. V gene TRBV5-1 combines with J gene TRBJ1-6, with 7 bases that match TRBD1. The V segment lost 4 bases and the J segment 7 bases; nucleotides outside the gene matches: 5. This CDR3 is 14 amino acids long. Germline V CDR1 and CDR2: SGHRS, YFSETQ. CDR3 DNA: TGCGCCAGCAGCACCGCGGGACAGAATTCACCCCTCCACTTT. It is translated as CASSTAGQNSPLHF.

The chain combines TRBV6-2 or TRBV6-3 with TRBJ1-4; D is perhaps TRBD1 (5 bases). The CDR3 totals 14 residues. Deletions cut 3 bases from V and 7 bases from J, with 12 bases between. Germline V lookup: CDR1 MNHEY, CDR2 SVGEGT. CDR3 residues: CASSYETAGEKLFF. The DNA for the CDR3 is TGTGCCAGCAGTTATGAGACAGCCGGTGAAAAACTGTTTTTT.

A remark on this clonotype: A far larger clone is one nucleotide away, so this likely arose from a read error. V gene TRBV10-3 combines with J gene TRBJ2-3; D may match TRBD1 or TRBD2 (6 bases each). Germline CDR1 and CDR2: ENHRY and SYGVKD. Trimming took 3 bases from V and 2 from J, leaving 15 bases between them. The CDR3 loop spans 16 amino acids. DNA of the CDR3: TGTGCCATCAGTGATTCGCGGGACACGTACACAGATACGCAGTATTTT. Amino acid sequence: CAISDSRDTYTDTQYF.

On this clonotype: A read error is possible here, since a much larger clone lies one base away. This chain joins TRBV10-3 and TRBJ2-3; no clear D. The CDR3 length is 15 residues. CDR1 ENHRY and CDR2 SYGVKD come from the germline V gene. The CDR3 is CATSELTRRTDTQYF. CDR3 sequence (DNA): TGTGCCACCAGTGAGCTCACTCGAAGAACAGATACGCAGTATTTT.

The chain employs TRBV6-1 and TRBJ1-1; 7 bases agree with TRBD1. This CDR3 comprises 12 residues. After removal of 8 bases from V and 6 bases from J, the junction contained 6 bases not matched to a gene. Germline V gives CDR1 MNHNS, CDR2 SASEGT. The chain's CDR3 is CASRQGEPEAFF. The CDR3 DNA follows: TGTGCCAGCCGTCAGGGGGAGCCTGAAGCTTTCTTT.

This clonotype came up many times. The chain links TRBV11-3 to TRBJ1-1; the D is unclear. From germline, CDR1 is SGHNT and CDR2 YENEEA. Trimming shortened V by 6 bases and J by 1 base, and 3 bases separated the two germline ends. This CDR3 spans 11 amino acids. CDR3 bases: TGTGCCAGCAGTCGGAACACTGAAGCTTTCTTT. As protein: CASSRNTEAFF.

Many counts were recorded for this clonotype. The chain joins TRBV7-9 to TRBJ1-2; no reliable D call. Trimming pared 3 bases from V and 4 bases from J, leaving 15 bases between. The germline gives CDR1 SEHNR, CDR2 FQNEAQ (reference sequence). The CDR3 spans 15 residues. The CDR3 sequence: CASSLFAAKRYGYTF. The CDR3 DNA reads TGTGCCAGCAGCTTGTTCGCCGCCAAGCGCTATGGCTACACCTTC.

This clonotype was found many times. The chain combines TRBV27 with TRBJ2-1, with D possibly TRBD1 on 6 matching bases. The CDR3 contains 14 residues. Germline lookup yields CDR1 MNHEY and CDR2 SMNVEV (reference sequence). Trimming removed 5 bases at V and 7 bases at J, with 15 bases between. CDR3 DNA: TGTGCCAGCAGTCAGCCACAGGGTAGGAATGAGCAGTTCTTC. The encoded protein is CASSQPQGRNEQFF.

At least ten counts were recorded for this clonotype. The rearrangement links TRBV7-3 to TRBJ1-4, with D hard to call. The CDR3 extends over 15 amino acids. The germline gives CDR1 SGHTA, CDR2 FQGTGA. V was pared by 5 bases and J by 0 bases, with 10 bases between. The CDR3 DNA is TGTGCCAGCAGCCTTGAATACGCAACTAATGAAAAACTGTTTTTT. Amino acids: CASSLEYATNEKLFF.

The rearrangement joins TRBV7-9 to TRBJ1-6; 9 bases map to TRBD1. V was pared by 5 bases and J by 9 bases, with 11 bases of the junction left unmatched. The CDR3 loop spans 16 amino acids. Germline V gene data show CDR1 as SEHNR and CDR2 as FQNEAQ (reference sequence). Written as DNA, the CDR3 is TGTGCCAGCAGCCCCCAAGGGACAGGGTTGAGTTCACCCCTCCACTTT. Protein: CASSPQGTGLSSPLHF.

V gene TRBV6-2 or TRBV6-3 combines with J gene TRBJ2-5; 9 bases fit TRBD1. The germline gives CDR1 MNHEY, CDR2 SVGEGT. This CDR3 has 14 amino acids. V lost 4 bases, J lost 5 bases, and 5 bases stayed unmatched. DNA for the CDR3: TGTGCCAGCAGTTGGGGACAGGGTTTCGAGACCCAGTACTTC. Translated, it gives CASSWGQGFETQYF.

This clonotype occurred many times. This chain uses TRBV20-1 with TRBJ1-1, with D possibly matching TRBD1 (5 bases). CDR3 length: 13 amino acids. Germline values: CDR1 DFQATT, CDR2 SNEGSKA (reference sequence). The V gene lost 5 bases and the J gene lost 0 bases, with 10 bases spanning the gap. In DNA, the CDR3 is TGCAGTGCTGTGGGGCGGGTGAACACTGAAGCTTTCTTT. It is translated as CSAVGRVNTEAFF.

This chain joins TRBV6-1 and TRBJ2-5; 7 nucleotides agree with TRBD1. Germline values: CDR1 MNHNS, CDR2 SASEGT. The CDR3 runs to 15 residues. J was trimmed by 2 bases and V by 6 bases; bases with no gene match: 9. The CDR3 sequence is CASRAPGQTQETQYF. Written as DNA, the CDR3 is TGTGCCAGCAGAGCCCCGGGACAGACGCAAGAGACCCAGTACTTC.

This clonotype was observed at least ten times. The V gene is TRBV20-1, the J gene TRBJ2-7; 7 bases align to TRBD2. This CDR3 spans 15 amino acids. The J segment lost 0 bases and the V segment lost 5 bases, leaving 10 bases of the junction unmatched. Germline V gives CDR1 DFQATT, CDR2 SNEGSKA (reference sequence). The CDR3 DNA sequence: TGCAGTGCTTCTGACCCAGCGGGATACTCCTACGAGCAGTACTTC. Protein sequence: CSASDPAGYSYEQYF.

This clonotype was observed a few times. This chain connects TRBV6-2 or TRBV6-3 to TRBJ1-5; D may be TRBD1 (5 bases). Looked up from germline, CDR1 is MNHEY and CDR2 is SVGEGT. The length of the CDR3 is 13 residues. Trimming cost V 5 bases and J 6 bases, with 11 bases left between them. CDR3 in DNA: TGTGCCAGCAGTCTGTGGGGCGGTCAGCCCCAGCATTTT. This translates into CASSLWGGQPQHF.

This clonotype occurred many times. The chain combines TRBV14 with TRBJ1-1; D is possibly TRBD1 (6 bases). V lost 2 bases, J lost 4 bases, and 17 bases lay in between. The germline gives CDR1 SGHDN, CDR2 FVKESK. The CDR3 length is 16 residues. The CDR3, as DNA: TGTGCCAGCAGCCAACACGACACAGGGAGAGGCACTGAAGCTTTCTTT. Amino acid sequence: CASSQHDTGRGTEAFF.

The chain links TRBV6-1 to TRBJ2-7, with TRBD1 identical over 7 bases. The V segment lost 6 bases and the J segment 6 bases; nucleotides outside the gene matches: 14. This CDR3 is built from 15 residues. The V gene's germline CDR1 is MNHNS and CDR2 SASEGT. The CDR3: CASSRAETGWSEQYF. In DNA, the CDR3 is TGTGCCAGCAGCCGGGCTGAGACAGGGTGGTCCGAGCAGTACTTC.

This clonotype has ten or more counts. The V and J genes are TRBV4-2 and TRBJ1-4; D gene ambiguous. The V gene lost 0 bases and the J gene lost 8 bases, with 13 bases spanning the gap. The CDR3 is 15 residues long. The germline V gene encodes CDR1 LGHNA and CDR2 YNFKEQ. The CDR3 DNA sequence: TGTGCCAGCAGCCAAGAATACAGCGGGAACGAAAAACTGTTTTTT. Translation gives CASSQEYSGNEKLFF.

This clonotype appeared many times. The chain recombines TRBV18 with TRBJ2-3, with a weak D call TRBD2 (5 bases). The CDR3 contains 15 residues. In germline, CDR1 is KGHSH, CDR2 LQKENI. Trimming pared 3 bases from V and 1 base from J, leaving 11 bases between. The CDR3 nucleotides read TGTGCCAGCTCACCCTCCCGGCGGGGCACAGATACGCAGTATTTT. This encodes CASSPSRRGTDTQYF.

This clonotype was seen ten or more times. The rearrangement uses TRBV29-1 and TRBJ1-1, with D possibly TRBD1 on 5 matching bases. Germline V gene sequence: CDR1 SQVTM, CDR2 ANQGSEA. V was clipped by 4 bases and J by 5 bases, with 11 bases between them. The CDR3 extends over 12 amino acids. CDR3 coding DNA: TGCAGCGTTGGGGGGGGATGGACTGAAGCTTTCTTT. Its protein is CSVGGGWTEAFF.